This record covers a single TCR beta chain. Antigen unknown. What was amplified from RNA transcripts were TCR beta CDR3 regions. Using the HTBI primer set, a first-round RT-PCR was run on the TCR CDR3. One entry per CDR3 protein results from TCRdb running MiXCR on the multiplex PCR reads. The top ten clones hold 11% of a sample with 350,000 to 400,000 distinct CDR3 sequences, more than 11% of them seen once. Out of 10 ml of fresh peripheral blood came the PBMCs. This specimen comes from a study of T cells in Graves' hyperthyroidism and ophthalmopathy. Study results and limitations: Most expanded thyroid clonotypes above 0.001 recurred in blood. A model built on 13 V-J features separated ophthalmopathy from stable hyperthyroidism.

The sequence derives from an older woman with Graves' hyperthyroidism. The specimen was blood.

CDR3 amino acids: CASSSPAGLAGTYNEQFF. CDR3 nucleotides: TGCGCCAGCAGCTCTCCCGCGGGACTAGCGGGTACCTACAATGAGCAGTTCTTC. The V gene is TRBV5-1, the J gene TRBJ2-1, with 12 positions matching TRBD2. The V segment lost 3 bases and the J segment 2 bases; nucleotides outside the gene matches: 9. Germline assignment: CDR1 SGHRS and CDR2 YFSETQ. The CDR3 has 18 amino acids.